These 16 T cell receptor beta chains share one sample of origin, sequenced in a study of blood T cell repertoires in COVID-19. This table comes from immunoSEQ multiplex PCR, and its TCRdb copy is limited to in-frame clones, with some not included. The sample lists tens of thousands of clones; about 89% were seen once. Material for sequencing was peripheral blood. The receptor set was obtained from a man in his 70s with active COVID-19.

This sequence joins TRBV13 and TRBJ2-7, with 15 bases lining up with TRBD2. The CDR3 spans 17 residues. V lost 5 bases and J lost 5; bases outside the gene matches: 10. CDR1 is PRHDT and CDR2 is FYEKMQ in the germline V gene (reference sequence). The CDR3 DNA is TGTGCCAGCAGCCTGAGGACTAGCGGGGGGGCTCGACACGAGCAGTACTTC. Its translation is CASSLRTSGGARHEQYF.

The V gene is TRBV4-1, the J gene TRBJ2-1, with no clear D. The CDR3 covers 17 residues. V was clipped by 1 base and J by 0 bases, with 13 bases between them. Looked up from germline, CDR1 is MGHRA and CDR2 is YSYEKL. This CDR3 is CASSQGDPRSSYNEQFF. The CDR3 coding sequence is TGCGCCAGCAGCCAAGGAGACCCCCGGAGCTCCTACAATGAGCAGTTCTTC.

This chain uses TRBV19 with TRBJ1-6; D is perhaps TRBD1 (5 bases). Germline-derived CDR1 and CDR2 are LNHDA and SQIVND (reference sequence). Trimming shortened V by 5 bases and J by 3 bases, and 8 bases separated the two germline ends. The CDR3 extends over 14 amino acids. Here the CDR3 reads CASSRRGYNSPLHF. CDR3 in DNA: TGTGCCAGTAGTCGAAGGGGCTATAATTCACCCCTCCACTTT. Full variable domain (missing parts from reference TRBV19 and TRBJ1-6): DGGITQSPKYLFRKEGQNVTLSCEQNLNHDAMYWYRQDPGQGLRLIYYSQIVNDFQKGDIAEGYSVSREKKESFPLTVTSAQKNPTAFYLCASSRRGYNSPLHFGNGTRLTVT.

The chain links TRBV4-1 to TRBJ2-7; D remains unclear. CDR3 length equals 13 residues. Trimming removed 0 bases at V and 1 base at J, with 4 bases between. Germline loops: CDR1 MGHRA, CDR2 YSYEKL. The CDR3 spells CASSQDRSYEQYF. CDR3 sequence (DNA): TGCGCCAGCAGCCAAGATCGGTCCTACGAGCAGTACTTC.

The V and J genes are TRBV12-3 or TRBV12-4 and TRBJ1-2; unclear D gene. V was trimmed by 6 bases and J by 7 bases, leaving 9 bases between them. There are 11 residues in the CDR3. Written as DNA, the CDR3 is TGTGCCAGCAGCTCGGGGTTTGGCTACACCTTC. Encoded protein: CASSSGFGYTF.

This clone was counted between two and nine times. This chain links TRBV5-6 with TRBJ2-3; 9 bases map to TRBD2. With 2 bases clipped from V and 6 bases from J, the junction kept 7 bases outside the gene matches. The CDR3 extends over 15 amino acids. Germline V gene sequence: CDR1 SGHDT, CDR2 YYEEEE. The CDR3 loop reads CASSFGSGGRDTQYF. Here the CDR3 DNA reads TGTGCCAGCAGCTTTGGTAGCGGGGGTCGGGATACGCAGTATTTT.

The chain carries TRBV7-9 and TRBJ1-4; D ambiguous. The germline V gene has CDR1 SEHNR and CDR2 FQNEAQ (reference sequence). Deletions cut 5 bases from V and 3 bases from J, with 4 bases between. CDR3 size: 12 residues. The CDR3 sequence is CASSLANEKLFF. Here the CDR3 DNA reads TGTGCCAGCAGCCTCGCTAATGAAAAACTGTTTTTT.

The CDR3 bases are TGTGCCAGCAGCGGAATCAGGGAACCCTATGGCTACACCTTC. It is translated as CASSGIREPYGYTF. The genes are TRBV6-5 and TRBJ1-2; D is perhaps TRBD1 (5 bases). The CDR3 is 14 residues long. Trimming cost V 6 bases and J 4 bases, with 15 bases left between them. Germline loops: CDR1 MNHEY, CDR2 SVGAGI.

V usage is TRBV4-1 and J usage is TRBJ1-4; D is possibly TRBD1 (6 bases). Trimming took 4 bases from V and 8 from J, leaving 14 bases between them. This CDR3 region has 14 residues. The germline V gene has CDR1 MGHRA and CDR2 YSYEKL. This CDR3 is CASSLRGGAEKLFF. The CDR3 coding sequence is TGCGCCAGCAGCCTCAGGGGAGGGGCAGAAAAACTGTTTTTT.

V usage is TRBV10-3 and J usage is TRBJ1-2; 7 bases fit TRBD1. The length of the CDR3 is 14 residues. Per germline, CDR1 ENHRY and CDR2 SYGVKD. After removal of 9 bases from V and 0 bases from J, the junction contained 7 bases not matched to a gene. CDR3 residues: CAMTDGTANYGYTF. The CDR3 coding sequence is TGTGCCATGACCGACGGGACAGCTAACTATGGCTACACCTTC.

The chain couples TRBV7-7 to TRBJ2-2; 12 bases agree with TRBD2. There are 16 residues in the CDR3. Germline-derived CDR1 and CDR2 are SSHAT and FNYEAQ (reference sequence). The junction had 6 bases not matched to a gene; V was cut back by 5 bases and J by 5 bases. CDR3: CASSPSGGAKTGELFF. The CDR3 bases are TGTGCCAGCAGCCCTAGCGGGGGGGCTAAAACCGGGGAGCTGTTTTTT.

In its sample, this clone was seen a few times. This chain joins TRBV4-1 and TRBJ2-7, with a tentative D call TRBD1 (5 bases). Germline V gives CDR1 MGHRA, CDR2 YSYEKL. The CDR3 is made up of 14 amino acids. Trimming left V 1 base short and J 5 bases short, with 12 bases between. The CDR3 region has the DNA TGCGCCAGCAGCCAAGTTCCAGGGCTGGACGAGCAGTACTTC. It is translated as CASSQVPGLDEQYF.

The CDR3 protein is CAWKLPYGYTF. As DNA, the CDR3 is TGTGCCTGGAAGCTCCCATATGGCTACACCTTC. The chain is built from TRBV30 and TRBJ1-2, with D uncertain. V shed 4 bases and J shed 5 bases, with 8 bases lying between them. Germline CDR1 and CDR2: GTSNPN and SVGIG (reference sequence). This CDR3 has 11 residues.

This chain links TRBV6-5 with TRBJ1-2, with TRBD1 matching 8 bases. Germline-derived CDR1 and CDR2 are MNHEY and SVGAGI. This CDR3 is built from 15 residues. V trimming: 6 bases; J trimming: 4 bases; junction bases outside the gene matches: 10. The CDR3 DNA reads TGTGCCAGCAGCCCGGGGGGACAGGAGGGCTATGGCTACACCTTC. It specifies CASSPGGQEGYGYTF.

This clone was observed a single time. V usage is TRBV2 and J usage is TRBJ1-2; D unclear. V lost 3 bases and J lost 8, with 16 bases in between. CDR1 SNHLY and CDR2 FYNNEI come from the germline V gene. The CDR3 loop spans 14 amino acids. This CDR3 is CASSELRTAHGYTF. The CDR3 DNA is TGTGCCAGCAGTGAGTTACGGACTGCCCACGGCTACACCTTC.

The chain joins TRBV30 to TRBJ1-6; 9 bases are shared with TRBD1. V lost 1 base to trimming and J lost 10 bases; unmatched junction nucleotides: 5. Germline V gene data show CDR1 as GTSNPN and CDR2 as SVGIG (reference sequence). There are 14 residues in the CDR3. CDR3 residues: CAWSDGTGPSPLHF. The CDR3 nucleotides are TGTGCCTGGAGTGACGGGACAGGGCCATCACCCCTCCACTTT.